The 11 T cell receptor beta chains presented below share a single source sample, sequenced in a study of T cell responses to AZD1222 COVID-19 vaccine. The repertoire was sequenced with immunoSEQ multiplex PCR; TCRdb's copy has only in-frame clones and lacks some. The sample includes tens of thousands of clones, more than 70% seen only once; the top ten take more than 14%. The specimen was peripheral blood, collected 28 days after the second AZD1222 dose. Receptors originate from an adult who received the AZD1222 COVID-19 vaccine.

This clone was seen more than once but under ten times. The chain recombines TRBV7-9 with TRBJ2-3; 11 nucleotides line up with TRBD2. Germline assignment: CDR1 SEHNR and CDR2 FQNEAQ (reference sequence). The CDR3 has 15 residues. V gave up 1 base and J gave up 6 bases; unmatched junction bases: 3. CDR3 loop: CASSLGLAGSDTQYF. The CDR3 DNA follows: TGTGCCAGCAGCTTAGGACTAGCGGGATCCGATACGCAGTATTTT.

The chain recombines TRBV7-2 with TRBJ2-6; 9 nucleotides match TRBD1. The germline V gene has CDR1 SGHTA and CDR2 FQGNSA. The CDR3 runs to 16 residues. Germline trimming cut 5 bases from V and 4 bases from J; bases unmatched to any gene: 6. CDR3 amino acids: CASSPGTGTGANVLTF. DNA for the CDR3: TGTGCCAGCAGCCCCGGGACAGGGACCGGGGCCAACGTCCTGACTTTC.

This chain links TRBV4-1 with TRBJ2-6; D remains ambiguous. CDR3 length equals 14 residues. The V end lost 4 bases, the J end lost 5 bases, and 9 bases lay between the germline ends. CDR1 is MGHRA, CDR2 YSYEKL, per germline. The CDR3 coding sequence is TGCGCCAGCAGCCTCCCTGGGAGGGCCAACGTCCTGACTTTC. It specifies CASSLPGRANVLTF.

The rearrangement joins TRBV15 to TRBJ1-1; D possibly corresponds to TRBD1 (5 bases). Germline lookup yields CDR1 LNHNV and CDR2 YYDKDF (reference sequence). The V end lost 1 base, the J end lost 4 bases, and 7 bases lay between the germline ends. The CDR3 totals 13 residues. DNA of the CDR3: TGTGCCACCAGCAGAGCCGGGGGCACTGAAGCTTTCTTT. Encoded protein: CATSRAGGTEAFF.

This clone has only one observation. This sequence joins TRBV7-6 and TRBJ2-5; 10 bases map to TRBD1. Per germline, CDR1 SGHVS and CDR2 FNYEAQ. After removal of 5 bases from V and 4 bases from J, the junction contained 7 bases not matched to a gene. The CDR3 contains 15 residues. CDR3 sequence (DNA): TGTGCCAGCAGCACACCGGGACAGGGGACAGAGACCCAGTACTTC. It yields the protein CASSTPGQGTETQYF.

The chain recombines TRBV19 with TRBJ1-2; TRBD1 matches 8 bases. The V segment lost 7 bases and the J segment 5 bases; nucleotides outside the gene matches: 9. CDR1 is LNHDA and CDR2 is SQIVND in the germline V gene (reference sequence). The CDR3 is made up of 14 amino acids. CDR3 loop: CASNPDRGGYGYTF. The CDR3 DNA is TGTGCCAGTAACCCTGACAGGGGTGGATATGGCTACACCTTC.

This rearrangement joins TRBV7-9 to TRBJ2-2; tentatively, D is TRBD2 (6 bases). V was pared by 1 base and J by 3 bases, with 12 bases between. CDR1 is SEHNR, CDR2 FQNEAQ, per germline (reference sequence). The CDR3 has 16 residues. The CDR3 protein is CASSLGLGFYTGELFF. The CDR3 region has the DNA TGTGCCAGCAGCTTAGGACTAGGATTCTACACCGGGGAGCTGTTTTTT.

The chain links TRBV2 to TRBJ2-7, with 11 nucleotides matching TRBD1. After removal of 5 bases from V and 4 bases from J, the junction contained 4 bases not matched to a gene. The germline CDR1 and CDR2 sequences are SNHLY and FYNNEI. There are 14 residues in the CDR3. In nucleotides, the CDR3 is TGTGCCAGCAGTCGGACAGGGGGCGGGTACGAGCAGTACTTC. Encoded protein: CASSRTGGGYEQYF.

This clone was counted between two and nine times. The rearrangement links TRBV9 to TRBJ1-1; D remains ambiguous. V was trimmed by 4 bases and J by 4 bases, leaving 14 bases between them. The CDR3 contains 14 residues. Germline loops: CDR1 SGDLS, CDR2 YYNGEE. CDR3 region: CASSPDPTSTEAFF. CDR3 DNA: TGTGCCAGCAGCCCCGACCCAACGTCCACTGAAGCTTTCTTT.

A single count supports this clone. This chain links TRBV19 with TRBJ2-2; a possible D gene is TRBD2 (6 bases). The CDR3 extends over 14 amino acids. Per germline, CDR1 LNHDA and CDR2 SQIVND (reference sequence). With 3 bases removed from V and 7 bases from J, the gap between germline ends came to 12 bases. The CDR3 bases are TGTGCCAGTAGTATCGACGCAGCGGGCGGGGAGCTGTTTTTT. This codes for CASSIDAAGGELFF.

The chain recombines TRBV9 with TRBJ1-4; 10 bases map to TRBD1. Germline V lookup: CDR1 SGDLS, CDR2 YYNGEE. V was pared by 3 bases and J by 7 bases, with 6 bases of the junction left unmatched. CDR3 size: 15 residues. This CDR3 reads CASSAGTGVGEKLFF. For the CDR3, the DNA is TGTGCCAGCAGCGCGGGGACAGGGGTCGGTGAAAAACTGTTTTTT.